These 18 T cell receptor beta chains were all obtained from the same sample, sequenced in a study of cytomegalovirus exposure and HLA in healthy donors. Sequencing used immunoSEQ multiplex PCR; TCRdb keeps in-frame clones, though not all of them. The data show 200,000 to 250,000 clones, over 70% seen once. Sample: PBMCs. The receptors come from a woman in her twenties or thirties in good health and CMV-seropositive.

This clone came up once. The chain joins TRBV7-3 to TRBJ2-7; D tentatively fits TRBD1 or TRBD2 (7 bases each). CDR1 and CDR2 from the germline V gene are SGHTA and FQGTGA. This CDR3 spans 15 amino acids. The V end was cut by 3 bases, the J end by 3 bases, with 15 bases between. CDR3 DNA sequence: TGTGCCAGCAGCTTGGGGAGGGACAGTTTCTACGAGCAGTACTTC. Its protein product is CASSLGRDSFYEQYF. Complete variable domain (other parts from reference TRBV7-3 and TRBJ2-7): GAGVSQTPSNKVTEKGKYVELRCDPISGHTALYWYRQSLGQGPEFLIYFQGTGAADDSGLPNDRFFAVRPEGSVSTLKIQRTERGDSAVYLCASSLGRDSFYEQYFGPGTRLTVT.

About this clone: The junction departs from germline at one end; a sequencing error may be responsible. The chain joins TRBV6-1 to TRBJ2-7; D gene uncertain. The CDR3 consists of 13 residues. Per germline, CDR1 MNHNS and CDR2 SASEGT. This CDR3 reads CASMDPLIYQQYF. The CDR3 coding sequence is TGTGCCAGCATGGACCCACTGATCTACCAGCAGTACTTC.

In this sample, this clone turned up a few times. This sequence joins TRBV2 and TRBJ2-7; 15 nucleotides match TRBD2. Trimming took 2 bases from V and 5 from J; bases not matched to a gene: 1. The CDR3 spans 15 residues. Germline V CDR1 and CDR2: SNHLY, FYNNEI. For the CDR3, the DNA is TGTGCCAGCAGTGAATGGACTAGCGGGAGGGACGAGCAGTACTTC. This sequence encodes CASSEWTSGRDEQYF.

This chain connects TRBV10-2 to TRBJ2-7; 8 bases match TRBD1. This CDR3 contains 17 residues. V dropped 5 bases and J dropped 3; count of bases not matched to a gene: 15. CDR1 and CDR2 (germline): WSHSY, SAAADI. This CDR3 is CASSKRQGTGAVYEQYF. In DNA, the CDR3 is TGCGCCAGCAGTAAACGACAGGGGACAGGAGCCGTCTACGAGCAGTACTTC.

The chain combines TRBV6-6 with TRBJ2-7; D remains unclear. V shed 6 bases and J shed 0 bases, with 6 bases lying between them. The CDR3 has 12 amino acids. Germline loops: CDR1 MNHNY, CDR2 SVGAGI (reference sequence). This chain's CDR3 is CASRYSSYEQYF. As DNA, the CDR3 is TGTGCCAGCAGATACAGCTCCTACGAGCAGTACTTC.

A single count supports this clone. The chain is built from TRBV13 and TRBJ1-5; D is unclear. The CDR3 loop spans 13 amino acids. V dropped 4 bases and J dropped 3 bases, with 7 bases sitting between them. Germline values: CDR1 PRHDT, CDR2 FYEKMQ (reference sequence). CDR3 residues: CASSYQDNQPQHF. The CDR3 DNA sequence: TGTGCCAGCAGCTACCAGGACAATCAGCCCCAGCATTTT.

This chain uses TRBV5-1 with TRBJ1-1; D is unclear. Germline lookup yields CDR1 SGHRS and CDR2 YFSETQ. The ends were cut back, 0 bases at V and 6 bases at J, with 15 bases in the middle. The CDR3 covers 15 residues. The CDR3: CASSLVGGRVPEAFF. For the CDR3, the DNA is TGCGCCAGCAGCTTGGTAGGCGGCCGTGTTCCTGAAGCTTTCTTT. Looking up the rest from reference TRBV5-1 and TRBJ1-1 gives the full variable domain: KAGVTQTPRYLIKTRGQQVTLSCSPISGHRSVSWYQQTPGQGLQFLFEYFSETQRNKGNFPGRFSGRQFSNSRSEMNVSTLELGDSALYLCASSLVGGRVPEAFFGQGTRLTVV.

The chain carries TRBV5-6 and TRBJ2-1, with D maybe TRBD2 (5 bases). CDR1 is SGHDT, CDR2 YYEEEE, per germline. The CDR3 extends over 16 amino acids. V was pared by 0 bases and J by 3 bases, with 13 bases between. CDR3 sequence (DNA): TGTGCCAGCAGCTTGGGGGTGGGAGTTATCTACAATGAGCAGTTCTTC. Protein sequence: CASSLGVGVIYNEQFF.

This sequence joins TRBV4-3 and TRBJ2-7; D uncertain. This CDR3 contains 15 residues. V was pared by 1 base and J by 2 bases, with 12 bases between. Germline V gene lookup returns CDR1 LGHNA and CDR2 YSLEER. The CDR3 loop is CASSQGSATAYEQYF. For the CDR3, the DNA is TGCGCCAGCAGCCAAGGTTCAGCAACCGCCTACGAGCAGTACTTC.

The J gene is TRBJ1-4, the V gene TRBV30; possible D gene TRBD1, 5 bases. Per the germline V gene, CDR1 is GTSNPN and CDR2 is SVGIG (reference sequence). This CDR3 contains 13 residues. The ends were cut back, 4 bases at V and 8 bases at J, with 14 bases in the middle. CDR3 protein: CAWTGGDGEKLFF. CDR3 nucleotides: TGTGCCTGGACGGGAGGGGACGGGGAAAAACTGTTTTTT.

V usage is TRBV2 and J usage is TRBJ2-3, with 7 bases that match TRBD2. This CDR3 region has 17 residues. The J segment lost 4 bases and the V segment lost 2 bases, leaving 12 bases of the junction unmatched. Germline loops: CDR1 SNHLY, CDR2 FYNNEI. The CDR3 protein is CASSEFPAGPAADTQYF. The CDR3 coding sequence is TGTGCCAGCAGTGAATTTCCAGCGGGACCCGCGGCAGATACGCAGTATTTT.

This clone came up once. V is TRBV27 and J is TRBJ2-1; the match to TRBD2 covers 9 bases. J was trimmed by 8 bases and V by 2 bases; bases with no gene match: 4. The V gene's germline CDR1 is MNHEY and CDR2 SMNVEV (reference sequence). CDR3 length equals 14 residues. For the CDR3, the DNA is TGTGCCAGCAGTTTAGCGGGAGGGAAGCATGAGCAGTTCTTC. Amino acid sequence: CASSLAGGKHEQFF.

The chain combines TRBV27 with TRBJ1-4; maybe TRBD1 (6 bases). The germline V and J ends were trimmed by 1 base and 6 bases, with 15 bases remaining between them. The CDR3 totals 16 residues. The germline V gene encodes CDR1 MNHEY and CDR2 SMNVEV (reference sequence). The CDR3 here is CASSLWGQGPDEKLFF. CDR3 bases: TGTGCCAGCAGTTTATGGGGCCAGGGGCCTGATGAAAAACTGTTTTTT.

V gene TRBV30 combines with J gene TRBJ2-7; maybe TRBD2 (7 bases). V shed 0 bases and J shed 7 bases, with 10 bases lying between them. This CDR3 is built from 12 residues. Germline V CDR1 and CDR2: GTSNPN, SVGIG (reference sequence). The CDR3 reads CAWSVGGVEQYF. The CDR3, as DNA: TGTGCCTGGAGTGTAGGGGGGGTAGAGCAGTACTTC.

J is TRBJ2-1 and V is TRBV4-1, with TRBD2 matching over 11 bases. V shed 6 bases, J shed 5 bases, and the junction held 12 bases outside the gene matches. The CDR3 loop spans 17 amino acids. The germline V gene has CDR1 MGHRA and CDR2 YSYEKL. The CDR3 spells CASSLAGGRFYDNEQFF. For the CDR3, the DNA is TGCGCCAGCAGTCTAGCGGGAGGACGTTTTTACGACAATGAGCAGTTCTTC.

The rearrangement joins TRBV27 to TRBJ1-3; 7 nucleotides agree with TRBD1. The CDR3 contains 15 residues. The germline V gene has CDR1 MNHEY and CDR2 SMNVEV (reference sequence). J was trimmed by 0 bases and V by 8 bases; bases with no gene match: 7. CDR3: CASQDRPYSGNTIYF. The CDR3 nucleotides are TGTGCCAGCCAGGACAGGCCATACTCTGGAAACACCATATATTTT.

A note on this clone: The germline gene is not matched at one end of the junction; a read error may be the cause. The chain links TRBV5-4 to TRBJ1-2, with D possibly matching TRBD1 (6 bases). This CDR3 has 13 amino acids. Germline values: CDR1 SGHNT, CDR2 YYREEE (reference sequence). CDR3 DNA sequence: TGTGCCAGCAGCGTAACAGGGTACATGGTGGGGGACTTC. This codes for CASSVTGYMVGDF.

The rearrangement uses TRBV6-4 and TRBJ1-1; D ambiguous. The V end lost 5 bases, the J end lost 10 bases, and 17 bases lay between the germline ends. Looked up from germline, CDR1 is MRHNA and CDR2 is SNTAGT. This CDR3 spans 13 amino acids. The CDR3 nucleotides are TGTGCCAGCAGTCCTCAAAACGGGGTGAGAGCTTTCTTT. Translation gives CASSPQNGVRAFF.